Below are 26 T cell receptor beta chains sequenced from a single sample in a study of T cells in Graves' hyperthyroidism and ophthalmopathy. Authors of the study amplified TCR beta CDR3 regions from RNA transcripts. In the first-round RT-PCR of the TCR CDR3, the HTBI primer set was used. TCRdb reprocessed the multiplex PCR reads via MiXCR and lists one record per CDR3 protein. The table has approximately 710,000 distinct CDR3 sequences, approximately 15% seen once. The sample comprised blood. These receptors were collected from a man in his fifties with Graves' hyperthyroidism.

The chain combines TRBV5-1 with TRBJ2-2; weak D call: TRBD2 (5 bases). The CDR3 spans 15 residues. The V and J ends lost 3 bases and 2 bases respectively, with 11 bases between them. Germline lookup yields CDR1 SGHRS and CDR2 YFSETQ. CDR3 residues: CASSYPGTNTGELFF. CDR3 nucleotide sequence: TGCGCCAGCAGCTACCCGGGAACCAACACCGGGGAGCTGTTTTTT.

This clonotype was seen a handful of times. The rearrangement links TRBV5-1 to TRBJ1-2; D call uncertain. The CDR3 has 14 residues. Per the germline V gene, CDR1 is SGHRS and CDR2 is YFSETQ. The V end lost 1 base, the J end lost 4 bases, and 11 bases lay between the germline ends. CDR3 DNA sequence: TGCGCCAGCAGCTTGTCTGAGCTGGGCTATGGCTACACCTTC. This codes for CASSLSELGYGYTF.

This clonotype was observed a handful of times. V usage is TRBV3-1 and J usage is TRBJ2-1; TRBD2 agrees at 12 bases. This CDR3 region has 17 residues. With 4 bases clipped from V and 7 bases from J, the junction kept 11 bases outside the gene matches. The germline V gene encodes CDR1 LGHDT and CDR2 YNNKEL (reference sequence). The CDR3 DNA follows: TGTGCCAGCAGCCGGCAACCTGGACTAGCGGGAAATAATGAGCAGTTCTTC. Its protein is CASSRQPGLAGNNEQFF.

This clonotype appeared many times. Here the CDR3 DNA reads TGCGCCAGCAGCTTGGAAGAGACAGGGCTGAACACTGAAGCTTTCTTT. Protein: CASSLEETGLNTEAFF. This chain uses TRBV5-1 with TRBJ1-1; 7 nucleotides align to TRBD1. The length of the CDR3 is 16 residues. Germline assignment: CDR1 SGHRS and CDR2 YFSETQ. Trimming at V came to 0 bases and at J to 0 bases, leaving 5 bases not matched to a gene.

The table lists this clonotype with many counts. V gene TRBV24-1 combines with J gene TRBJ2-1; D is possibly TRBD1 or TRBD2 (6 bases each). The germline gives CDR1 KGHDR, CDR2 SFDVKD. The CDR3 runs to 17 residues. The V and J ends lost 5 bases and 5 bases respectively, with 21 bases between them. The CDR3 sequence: CATSAPTSRGQNNEQFF. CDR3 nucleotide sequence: TGTGCCACCAGTGCCCCCACCAGCCGGGGGCAAAACAATGAGCAGTTCTTC.

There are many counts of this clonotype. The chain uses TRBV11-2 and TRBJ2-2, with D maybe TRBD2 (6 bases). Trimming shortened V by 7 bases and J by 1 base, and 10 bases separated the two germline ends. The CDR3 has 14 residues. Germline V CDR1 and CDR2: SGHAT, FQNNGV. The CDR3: CASMRAGNTGELFF. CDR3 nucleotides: TGTGCCAGCATGCGAGCGGGGAACACCGGGGAGCTGTTTTTT.

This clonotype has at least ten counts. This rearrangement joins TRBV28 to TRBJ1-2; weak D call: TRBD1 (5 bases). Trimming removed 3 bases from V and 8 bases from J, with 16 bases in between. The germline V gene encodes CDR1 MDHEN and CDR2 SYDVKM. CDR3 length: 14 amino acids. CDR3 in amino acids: CASSLTAYGEGYTF. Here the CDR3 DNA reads TGTGCCAGCAGTTTGACAGCCTACGGCGAGGGCTACACCTTC.

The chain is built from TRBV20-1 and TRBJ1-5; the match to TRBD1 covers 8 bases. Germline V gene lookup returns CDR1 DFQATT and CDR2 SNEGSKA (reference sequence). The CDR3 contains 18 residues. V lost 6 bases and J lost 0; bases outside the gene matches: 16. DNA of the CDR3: TGCAGTGCCTTGTTATCGTGGGGACAGGCTTATAGCAATCAGCCCCAGCATTTT. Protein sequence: CSALLSWGQAYSNQPQHF.

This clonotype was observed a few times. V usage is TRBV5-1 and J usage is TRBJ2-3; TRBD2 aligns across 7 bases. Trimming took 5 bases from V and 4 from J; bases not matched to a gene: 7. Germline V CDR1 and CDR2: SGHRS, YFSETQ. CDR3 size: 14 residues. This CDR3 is CASRSSGGADTQYF. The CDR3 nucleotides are TGCGCCAGCAGGTCTAGCGGAGGGGCAGATACGCAGTATTTT.

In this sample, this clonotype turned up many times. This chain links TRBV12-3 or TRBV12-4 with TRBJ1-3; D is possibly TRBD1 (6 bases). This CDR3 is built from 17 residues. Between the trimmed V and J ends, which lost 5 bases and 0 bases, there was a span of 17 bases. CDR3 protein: CASSPSDSLSSGNTIYF. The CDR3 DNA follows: TGTGCCAGCAGTCCCTCGGACAGCCTGAGCTCTGGAAACACCATATATTTT.

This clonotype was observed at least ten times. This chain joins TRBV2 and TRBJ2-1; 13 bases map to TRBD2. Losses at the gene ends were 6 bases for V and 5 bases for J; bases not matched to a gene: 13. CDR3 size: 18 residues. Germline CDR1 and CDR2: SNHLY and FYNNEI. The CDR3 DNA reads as TGTGCCAGCAGCGTCACTAGCGGGAGGGCCACCCTTAACAATGAGCAGTTCTTC. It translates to CASSVTSGRATLNNEQFF.

The CDR3, as DNA: TGTGCCAGCGGGCCACGAGGGAATGAGCAGTTCTTC. It is translated as CASGPRGNEQFF. V and J are TRBV12-3 or TRBV12-4 and TRBJ2-1; perhaps TRBD2 as D (5 bases). V was trimmed by 8 bases and J by 7 bases, leaving 12 bases between them. The CDR3 consists of 12 residues.

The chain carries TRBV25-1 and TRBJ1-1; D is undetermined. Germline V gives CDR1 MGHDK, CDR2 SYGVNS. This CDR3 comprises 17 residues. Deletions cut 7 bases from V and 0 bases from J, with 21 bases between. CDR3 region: CASNPPKDPLMNTEAFF. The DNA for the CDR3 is TGTGCCAGCAACCCCCCGAAGGATCCTCTAATGAACACTGAAGCTTTCTTT.

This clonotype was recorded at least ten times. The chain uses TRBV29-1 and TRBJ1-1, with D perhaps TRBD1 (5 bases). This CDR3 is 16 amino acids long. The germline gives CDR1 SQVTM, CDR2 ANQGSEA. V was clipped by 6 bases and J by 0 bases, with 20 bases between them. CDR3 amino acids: CSVTGGSGKVNTEAFF. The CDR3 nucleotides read TGCAGCGTCACCGGTGGGTCAGGGAAAGTGAACACTGAAGCTTTCTTT.

The CDR3 DNA is TGTGCCAGCAGCTCCTCGGGACTAGCGCAAGACAATGAGCAGTTCTTC. Translation gives CASSSSGLAQDNEQFF. This chain uses TRBV3-1 with TRBJ2-1; 10 positions match TRBD2. Germline V gene lookup returns CDR1 LGHDT and CDR2 YNNKEL (reference sequence). Unmatched junction bases numbered 9, after V lost 5 bases and J lost 5 bases. This CDR3 contains 16 residues.

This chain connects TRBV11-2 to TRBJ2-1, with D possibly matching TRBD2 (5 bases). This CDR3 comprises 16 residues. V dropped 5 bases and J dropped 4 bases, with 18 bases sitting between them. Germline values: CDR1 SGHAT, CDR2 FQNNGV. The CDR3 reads CASSPPMGGRYNEQFF. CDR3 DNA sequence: TGTGCCAGCAGCCCTCCCATGGGCGGGCGTTACAATGAGCAGTTCTTC.

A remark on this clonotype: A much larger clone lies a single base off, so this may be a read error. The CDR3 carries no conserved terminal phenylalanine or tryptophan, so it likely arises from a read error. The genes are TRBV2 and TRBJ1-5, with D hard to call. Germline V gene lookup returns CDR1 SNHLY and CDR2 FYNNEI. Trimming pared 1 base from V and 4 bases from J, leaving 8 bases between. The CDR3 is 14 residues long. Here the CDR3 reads CASSEVWGNQPQHL. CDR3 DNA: TGTGCCAGCAGTGAAGTTTGGGGAAATCAGCCCCAGCATCTT.

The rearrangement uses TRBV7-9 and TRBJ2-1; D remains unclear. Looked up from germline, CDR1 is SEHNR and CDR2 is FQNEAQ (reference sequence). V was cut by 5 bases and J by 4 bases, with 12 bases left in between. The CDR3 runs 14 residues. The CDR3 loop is CASSLNSRYNEQFF. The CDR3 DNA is TGTGCCAGCAGCCTGAATAGCAGGTACAATGAGCAGTTCTTC.

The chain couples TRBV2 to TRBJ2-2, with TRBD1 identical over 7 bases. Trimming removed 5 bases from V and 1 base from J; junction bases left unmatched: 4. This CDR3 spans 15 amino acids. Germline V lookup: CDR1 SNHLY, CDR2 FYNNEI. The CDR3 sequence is CASSTGTVNTGELFF. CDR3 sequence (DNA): TGTGCCAGCAGTACCGGGACAGTGAACACCGGGGAGCTGTTTTTT.

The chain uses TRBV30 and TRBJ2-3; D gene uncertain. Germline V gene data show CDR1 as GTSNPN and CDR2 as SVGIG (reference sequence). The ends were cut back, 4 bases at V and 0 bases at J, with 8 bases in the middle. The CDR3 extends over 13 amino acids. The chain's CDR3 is CAWTELSTDTQYF. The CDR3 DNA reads TGTGCCTGGACCGAGCTTAGCACAGATACGCAGTATTTT. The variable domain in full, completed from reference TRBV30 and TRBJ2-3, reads SQTIHQWPATLVQPVGSPLSLECTVEGTSNPNLYWYRQAAGRGLQLLFYSVGIGQISSEVPQNLSASRPQDRQFILSSKKLLLSDSGFYLCAWTELSTDTQYFGPGTRLTVL.

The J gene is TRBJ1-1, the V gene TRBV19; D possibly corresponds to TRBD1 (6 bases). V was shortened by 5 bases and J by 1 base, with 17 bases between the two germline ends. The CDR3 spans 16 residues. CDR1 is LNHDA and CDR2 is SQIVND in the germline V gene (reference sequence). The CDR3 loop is CASSLLYRAGNTEAFF. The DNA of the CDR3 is TGTGCCAGTAGTTTACTCTACAGGGCCGGGAACACTGAAGCTTTCTTT.

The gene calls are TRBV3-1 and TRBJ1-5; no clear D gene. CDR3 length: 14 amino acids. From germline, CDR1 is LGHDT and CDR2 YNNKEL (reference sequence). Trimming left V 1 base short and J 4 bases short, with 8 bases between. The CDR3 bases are TGTGCCAGCAGCCAAGGGGTCGTGAATCAGCCCCAGCATTTT. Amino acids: CASSQGVVNQPQHF.

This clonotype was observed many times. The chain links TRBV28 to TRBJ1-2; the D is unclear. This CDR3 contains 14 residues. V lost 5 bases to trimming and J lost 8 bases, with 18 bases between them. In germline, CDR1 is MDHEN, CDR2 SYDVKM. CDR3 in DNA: TGTGCCAGCAGTCCTCCGGACCCTCCACGAGGCTACACCTTC. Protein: CASSPPDPPRGYTF.

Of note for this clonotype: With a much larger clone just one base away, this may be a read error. The CDR3 nucleotides read TGTGCCAGCACCCGGGGGGGACTAGCGGGAAGGAATGAGCAGTTCTTC. Translation gives CASTRGGLAGRNEQFF. The gene calls are TRBV2 and TRBJ2-1, with 13 bases aligning to TRBD2. The CDR3 spans 16 residues. From germline, CDR1 is SNHLY and CDR2 FYNNEI. Unmatched junction bases numbered 10, after V lost 7 bases and J lost 7 bases.

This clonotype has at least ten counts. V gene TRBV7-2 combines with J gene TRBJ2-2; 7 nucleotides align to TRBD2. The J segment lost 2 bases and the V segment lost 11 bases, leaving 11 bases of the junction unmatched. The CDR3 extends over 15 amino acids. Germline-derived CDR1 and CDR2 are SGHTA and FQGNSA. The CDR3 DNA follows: TGTGCCTTCCACCCTTCGGGAGGAAACACCGGGGAGCTGTTTTTT. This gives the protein CAFHPSGGNTGELFF.

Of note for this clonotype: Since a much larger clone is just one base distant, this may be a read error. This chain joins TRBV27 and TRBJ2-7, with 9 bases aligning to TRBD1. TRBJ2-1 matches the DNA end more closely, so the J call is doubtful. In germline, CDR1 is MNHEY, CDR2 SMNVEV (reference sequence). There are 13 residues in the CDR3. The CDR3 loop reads CASSLWTGDEQFF. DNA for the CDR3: TGTGCCAGCAGTTTATGGACAGGGGACGAGCAGTTCTTC.